The 18 T cell receptor beta chains reported below all come from one sample, sequenced in a study of OX40 agonist ivuxolimab in advanced cancers. Receptor amplification or capture employed the immunoSEQ multiplex PCR assay. Sourced from immuneACCESS, this table was stored by TCRdb with only in-frame sequences that have V and J called. A share of the clones is absent; for the studies checked, an unresolved V gene accounts for under half, and the remainder has no known explanation. For this sample there are approximately 10,000 clones; under 80% appear just once. The leading ten clones occupy roughly 50% of the sample. The sequences come from CD4+ or CD8+ T cells sorted from blood, collected in a trial of the OX40 agonist ivuxolimab. These receptors all come from an adult with an advanced solid tumor such as melanoma, head and neck, liver or kidney cancer.

The chain combines TRBV7-9 with TRBJ2-2; 9 bases match TRBD1. The CDR3 is 16 amino acids. The V and J ends lost 5 bases and 6 bases, in that order; junction bases with no gene match: 10. The germline V gene encodes CDR1 SEHNR and CDR2 FQNEAQ (reference sequence). The CDR3 spells CASSDSGTGLSGELFF. The CDR3 DNA follows: TGTGCCAGCAGCGACTCCGGGACAGGGTTGTCCGGGGAGCTGTTTTTT.

This clone was observed a few times. The chain employs TRBV7-9 and TRBJ1-1; possible D gene TRBD1, 6 bases. V shed 3 bases and J shed 4 bases, with 18 bases lying between them. Per the germline V gene, CDR1 is SEHNR and CDR2 is FQNEAQ (reference sequence). This CDR3 is 16 amino acids long. The chain's CDR3 is CASSFLDGQPGTEAFF. The CDR3 DNA sequence: TGTGCCAGCAGCTTTCTTGACGGACAGCCGGGCACTGAAGCTTTCTTT.

This clone was seen a few times. The chain recombines TRBV7-6 with TRBJ1-5; 8 nucleotides match TRBD1. V lost 5 bases and J lost 7; bases outside the gene matches: 7. This CDR3 spans 14 amino acids. CDR1 is SGHVS and CDR2 is FNYEAQ in the germline V gene. The CDR3 here is CASSTGGGMQPQHF. CDR3 nucleotide sequence: TGTGCCAGCAGCACAGGGGGGGGTATGCAGCCCCAGCATTTT.

This chain connects TRBV4-1 to TRBJ2-2; D possibly corresponds to TRBD2 (5 bases). Trimming shortened V by 1 base and J by 0 bases, and 9 bases separated the two germline ends. The length of the CDR3 is 16 residues. CDR1 is MGHRA and CDR2 is YSYEKL in the germline V gene. For the CDR3, the DNA is TGCGCCAGCAGCCAAGTTTCCGGGACGAACACCGGGGAGCTGTTTTTT. The encoded protein is CASSQVSGTNTGELFF.

V gene TRBV27 combines with J gene TRBJ1-2, with 7 bases fitting TRBD1. This CDR3 comprises 14 residues. Germline V CDR1 and CDR2: MNHEY, SMNVEV (reference sequence). V dropped 5 bases and J dropped 2; count of bases not matched to a gene: 5. The CDR3 DNA reads TGTGCCAGCAGTCAGGGGGGGCAAAACTATGGCTACACCTTC. Translation: CASSQGGQNYGYTF.

The chain recombines TRBV7-6 with TRBJ2-7; 9 nucleotides line up with TRBD2. CDR3 length: 14 residues. Germline V lookup: CDR1 SGHVS, CDR2 FNYEAQ. V was clipped by 5 bases and J by 0 bases; unmatched bases: 2. CDR3 bases: TGTGCCAGCAGCCTTAGCGGGAGCTCCTACGAGCAGTACTTC. Amino acid sequence: CASSLSGSSYEQYF.

The V and J genes are TRBV7-9 and TRBJ2-6; D may be TRBD1 or TRBD2 (5 bases each). The CDR3 covers 15 residues. The V and J ends lost 7 bases and 2 bases respectively, with 12 bases between them. The germline CDR1 and CDR2 sequences are SEHNR and FQNEAQ (reference sequence). The CDR3 sequence: CASIRRGAGANVLTF. The CDR3 nucleotides read TGTGCCAGCATCCGTCGAGGGGCTGGGGCCAACGTCCTGACTTTC.

This clone was detected only a few times. The DNA for the CDR3 is TGTGCCAGCAGCTTAAAAGGGCCAGGGGCAGATACGCAGTATTTT. Translation: CASSLKGPGADTQYF. J is TRBJ2-3 and V is TRBV7-9; D possibly corresponds to TRBD1 (6 bases). CDR1 SEHNR and CDR2 FQNEAQ come from the germline V gene (reference sequence). V lost 2 bases and J 4 bases, leaving 13 bases between the germline ends. The CDR3 spans 15 residues.

The V gene is TRBV29-1, the J gene TRBJ2-7; D could derive from TRBD1 or TRBD2 (7 bases each). The CDR3 length is 16 residues. V lost 5 bases to trimming and J lost 2 bases, with 22 bases between them. Germline lookup yields CDR1 SQVTM and CDR2 ANQGSEA. CDR3 sequence reads: CSVLGGDSSVPYEQYF. Written as DNA, the CDR3 is TGCAGCGTTTTGGGGGGGGACAGTTCGGTTCCCTACGAGCAGTACTTC.

The chain recombines TRBV5-1 with TRBJ1-2; D is unclear. Germline CDR1 SGHRS, CDR2 YFSETQ. The length of the CDR3 is 13 residues. V was pared by 2 bases and J by 4 bases, with 9 bases between. The chain's CDR3 is CASSLGVVYGYTF. The CDR3 DNA is TGCGCCAGCAGCTTAGGTGTTGTCTATGGCTACACCTTC.

Only a few counts were recorded for this clone. The chain couples TRBV9 to TRBJ2-7; tentative D call: TRBD2 (6 bases). The V and J ends lost 4 bases and 0 bases respectively, with 26 bases between them. The germline gives CDR1 SGDLS, CDR2 YYNGEE. This CDR3 is built from 19 residues. This CDR3 is CASSTQSGWAGPSSYEQYF. CDR3 bases: TGTGCCAGCAGCACCCAGTCGGGTTGGGCGGGGCCAAGCTCCTACGAGCAGTACTTC.

The chain links TRBV7-9 to TRBJ2-1; D gene unclear. Between the trimmed V and J ends, which lost 4 bases and 5 bases, there was a span of 9 bases. CDR1 is SEHNR and CDR2 is FQNEAQ in the germline V gene (reference sequence). This CDR3 is 13 amino acids long. CDR3 region: CASSSGSHNEQFF. The DNA of the CDR3 is TGTGCCAGCAGCTCCGGATCGCACAATGAGCAGTTCTTC.

This clone occurred a few times. This sequence joins TRBV7-3 and TRBJ2-2; 14 nucleotides match TRBD2. The CDR3 runs 20 residues. V was pared by 2 bases and J by 9 bases, with 17 bases of the junction left unmatched. Per the germline V gene, CDR1 is SGHTA and CDR2 is FQGTGA. The CDR3 here is CASSLEPTPGTSGSERELFF. The CDR3, as DNA: TGTGCCAGCAGCTTAGAACCCACCCCCGGGACTAGCGGGAGTGAGCGGGAGCTGTTTTTT.

The chain employs TRBV18 and TRBJ2-4; D remains unclear. The length of the CDR3 is 14 residues. Trimming left V 8 bases short and J 0 bases short, with 11 bases between. Per the germline V gene, CDR1 is KGHSH and CDR2 is LQKENI. The CDR3 nucleotides are TGTGCCAGCACCGCAGCGTTAGCCAAAAACATTCAGTACTTC. This codes for CASTAALAKNIQYF. Full variable domain (remainder filled in from reference TRBV18 and TRBJ2-4): NAGVMQNPRHLVRRRGQEARLRCSPMKGHSHVYWYRQLPEEGLKFMVYLQKENIIDESGMPKERFSAEFPKEGPSILRIQQVVRGDSAAYFCASTAALAKNIQYFGAGTRLSVL.

The chain carries TRBV21-1 and TRBJ2-2; TRBD2 reflects the table's D call only, with no check against the DNA. TRBV21-1 is tagged as a pseudogene. The CDR3 runs to 15 residues. CDR3 sequence (DNA): TGTGCCAGCAGCGCCAAACGGTCCGACACCGGGGAGCTGTTTTTT. Translated: CASSAKRSDTGELFF.

CDR3 nucleotides: TGTGCCAGCAGTTGGGACGGGAGGGGAATAGCCAAAAACATTCAGTACTTC. Translating gives CASSWDGRGIAKNIQYF. The chain employs TRBV2 and TRBJ2-4; the match to TRBD2 covers 8 bases. The CDR3 runs 17 residues. Unmatched junction bases numbered 9, after V lost 5 bases and J lost 0 bases. From germline, CDR1 is SNHLY and CDR2 FYNNEI.

V and J are TRBV4-2 and TRBJ2-5, with a weak D call TRBD2 (6 bases). The V and J ends lost 1 base and 11 bases respectively, with 14 bases between them. The CDR3 length is 13 residues. The germline V gene encodes CDR1 LGHNA and CDR2 YNFKEQ. CDR3 DNA sequence: TGTGCCAGCAGCCAAGTGCGGGATGGTTGGCAGTACTTC. It translates to CASSQVRDGWQYF.

The chain employs TRBV5-3 and TRBJ2-3; a possible D gene is TRBD2 (5 bases). TRBV5-3 is flagged as an ORF with uncertain function. CDR3 length equals 16 residues. Trimming removed 4 bases at V and 4 bases at J, with 19 bases between. CDR3 region: CARSAKLEVGSDTQYF. In nucleotides, the CDR3 is TGTGCCAGAAGCGCCAAACTAGAGGTGGGGTCAGATACGCAGTATTTT.